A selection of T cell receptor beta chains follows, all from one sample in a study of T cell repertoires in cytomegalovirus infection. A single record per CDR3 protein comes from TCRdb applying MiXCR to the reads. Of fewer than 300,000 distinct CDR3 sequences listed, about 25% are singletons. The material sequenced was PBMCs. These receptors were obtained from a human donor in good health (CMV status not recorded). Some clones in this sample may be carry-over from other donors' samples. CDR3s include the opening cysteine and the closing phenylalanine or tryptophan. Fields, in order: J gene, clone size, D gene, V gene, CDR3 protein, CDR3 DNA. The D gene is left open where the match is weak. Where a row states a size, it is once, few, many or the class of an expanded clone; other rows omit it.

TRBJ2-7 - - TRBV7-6 CASSFEQGFPYEQYF TGTGCCAGCAGCTTTGAACAGGGATTCCCCTACGAGCAGTACTTC
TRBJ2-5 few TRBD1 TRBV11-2 CASGRGRSLETQYF TGTGCCAGCGGCAGGGGGCGCTCGTTGGAGACCCAGTACTTC
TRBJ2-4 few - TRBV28 CASSLGGQAKNIQYF TGTGCCAGCAGTTTGGGAGGACAGGCCAAAAACATTCAGTACTTC
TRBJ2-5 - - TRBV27 CASSGNAETQYF TGTGCCAGCTCGGGGAACGCTGAGACCCAGTACTTC
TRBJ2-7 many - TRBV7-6 CASSGQVGDEQYF TGTGCCAGCAGCGGACAAGTCGGGGACGAGCAGTACTTC
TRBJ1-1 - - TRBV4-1 CASSQVTPNTEAFF TGCGCCAGCAGCCAAGTGACTCCGAACACTGAAGCTTTCTTT
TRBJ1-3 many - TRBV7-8 CASTSLIAGNTIYF TGTGCCAGCACCTCACTGATCGCTGGAAACACCATATATTTT
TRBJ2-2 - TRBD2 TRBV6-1 CASSDLAGGGELFF TGTGCCAGCAGTGACCTAGCGGGGGGTGGAGAGCTGTTTTTT
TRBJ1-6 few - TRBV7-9 CASSSSLNLHF TGTGCCAGCAGCTCCAGCTTGAACCTCCACTTT
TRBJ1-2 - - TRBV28 CASSSLTLYGYTF TGTGCCAGCAGTTCCCTGACACTTTATGGCTACACCTTC
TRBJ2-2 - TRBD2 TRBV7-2 CASSRSPKRTSGTGELFF TGTGCCAGCAGCCGGTCCCCCAAAAGGACTAGCGGCACCGGGGAGCTGTTTTTT
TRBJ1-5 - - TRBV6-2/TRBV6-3 CASRTRPASNQPQHF TGTGCCAGCCGCACCCGCCCCGCGAGCAATCAGCCCCAGCATTTT
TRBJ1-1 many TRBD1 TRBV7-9 CASKEDRVGSEAFF TGTGCCAGCAAAGAGGACAGGGTAGGATCTGAAGCTTTCTTT
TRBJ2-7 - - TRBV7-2 CASSRSVGGYEQYF TGTGCCAGCAGCCGTTCTGTTGGGGGCTACGAGCAGTACTTC
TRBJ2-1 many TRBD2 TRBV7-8 CASSLGTLWTSGGVYNEQFF TGTGCCAGCAGCTTAGGGACACTTTGGACTAGCGGGGGGGTTTACAATGAGCAGTTCTTC
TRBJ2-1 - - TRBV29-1 CSVGELAGPSSYNEQFF TGCAGCGTTGGGGAGTTGGCGGGGCCGAGCTCCTACAATGAGCAGTTCTTC
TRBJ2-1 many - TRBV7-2 CASSLAVDVNNEQFF TGTGCCAGCAGCTTAGCGGTCGACGTTAACAATGAGCAGTTCTTC
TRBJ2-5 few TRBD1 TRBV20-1 CSAVGTVQETQYF TGCAGTGCTGTGGGGACAGTCCAAGAGACCCAGTACTTC
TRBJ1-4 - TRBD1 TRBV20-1 CSARSPTGGSTNEKLFF TGCAGTGCTAGATCCCCGACAGGGGGCTCAACTAATGAAAAACTGTTTTTT
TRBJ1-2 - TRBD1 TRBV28 CASSFRGRSYGYTF TGTGCCAGCAGTTTCAGGGGGCGCAGCTATGGCTACACCTTC
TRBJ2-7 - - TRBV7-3 CASSLKEGQPLYF TGTGCCAGCAGCTTAAAAGAAGGACAGCCCTTGTACTTC
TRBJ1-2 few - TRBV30 CAWSPTGANYGYTF TGTGCCTGGAGTCCGACAGGCGCTAACTATGGCTACACCTTC
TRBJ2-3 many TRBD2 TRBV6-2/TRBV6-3 CASSYEAGARDTQYF TGTGCCAGCAGTTACGAGGCGGGAGCTCGAGATACGCAGTATTTT
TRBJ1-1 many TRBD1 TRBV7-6 CASSSDRVFAFF TGTGCCAGCAGCTCCGACAGGGTGTTTGCTTTCTTT
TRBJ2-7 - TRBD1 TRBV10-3 CAISDPGTGVYEQYF TGTGCCATCAGCGACCCAGGGACAGGGGTCTACGAGCAGTACTTC
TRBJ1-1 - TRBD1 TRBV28 CASSSDRGRGNTEAFF TGTGCCAGCAGTTCTGACAGGGGGCGAGGGAACACTGAAGCTTTCTTT
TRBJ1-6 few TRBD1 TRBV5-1 CASSYRTGGGYNSPLHF TGCGCCAGCAGCTACCGGACAGGGGGCGGGTATAATTCACCCCTCCACTTT
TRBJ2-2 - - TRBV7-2 CASSPDLGELFF TGTGCCAGCAGCCCTGATCTCGGGGAGCTGTTTTTT
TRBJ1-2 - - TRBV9 CASSVAGGAGYTF TGTGCCAGCAGCGTAGCGGGGGGGGCTGGCTACACCTTC
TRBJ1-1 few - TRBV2 CASKLGGNTEAFF TGTGCCAGTAAACTCGGGGGGAACACTGAAGCTTTCTTT
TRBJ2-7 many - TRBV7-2 CASSLRTWPEQYF TGTGCCAGCAGCCTCCGGACGTGGCCCGAGCAGTACTTC
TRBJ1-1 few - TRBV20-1 CSARDLRQTNTEAFF TGCAGTGCTAGAGACTTGAGGCAGACGAACACTGAAGCTTTCTTT
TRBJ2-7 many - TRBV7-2 CASSLQGGGGTEQYF TGTGCCAGCAGCTTACAGGGGGGTGGGGGGACCGAGCAGTACTTC
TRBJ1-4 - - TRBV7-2 CASGWRRGEKLFF TGTGCCAGTGGGTGGAGGAGGGGTGAAAAACTGTTTTTT
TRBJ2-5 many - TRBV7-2 CASSLEVLAETQYF TGTGCCAGCAGCTTAGAGGTCCTTGCAGAGACCCAGTACTTC
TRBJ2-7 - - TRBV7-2 CASSSSGVYEQYF TGTGCCAGCAGCTCCTCGGGAGTCTACGAGCAGTACTTC
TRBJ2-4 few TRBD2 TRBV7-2 CASSLKRGGYYYF TGTGCCAGCAGCTTAAAGCGGGGGGGCTATTATTACTTC
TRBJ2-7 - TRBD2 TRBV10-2 CASMRGYGYEQYF TGCGCCAGCATGCGGGGGTATGGTTACGAGCAGTACTTC
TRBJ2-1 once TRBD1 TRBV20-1 CSARSPGGFNEQFF TGCAGTGCTAGGTCGCCAGGGGGATTCAATGAGCAGTTCTTC
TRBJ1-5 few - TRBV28 CASSFWDRSVHQPQHF TGTGCCAGCAGTTTCTGGGACCGCTCGGTTCATCAGCCCCAGCATTTT
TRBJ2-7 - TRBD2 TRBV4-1 CASSHGLAGGSYEQYF TGCGCCAGCAGCCACGGACTAGCGGGGGGCTCCTACGAGCAGTACTTC
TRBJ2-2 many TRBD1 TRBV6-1 CASSTGVAGELFF TGTGCCAGCTCAACAGGGGTGGCCGGGGAGCTGTTTTTT
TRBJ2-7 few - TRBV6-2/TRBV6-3 CASRPSRGVDEQYF TGTGCCAGCAGACCCTCGAGGGGCGTGGACGAGCAGTACTTC
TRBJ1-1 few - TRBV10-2 CASSDRGRENTEAFF TGCGCCAGCAGTGACAGGGGAAGGGAGAACACTGAAGCTTTCTTT
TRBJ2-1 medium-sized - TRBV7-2 CASSLTRLLVYNEQFF TGTGCCAGCAGCTTAACCCGGCTTTTGGTATACAATGAGCAGTTCTTC
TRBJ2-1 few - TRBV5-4 CACPLRAGGQHNEQFF TGTGCCTGTCCTCTGAGGGCGGGGGGACAGCACAATGAGCAGTTCTTC
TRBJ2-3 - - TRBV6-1 CASSFRLKGDPDTQYF TGTGCCAGCAGTTTCAGACTAAAGGGGGACCCAGATACGCAGTATTTT
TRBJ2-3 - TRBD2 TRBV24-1 CATSGGGGPTRPTDTQYF TGTGCCACCAGTGGAGGCGGGGGGCCGACCCGCCCCACAGATACGCAGTATTTT
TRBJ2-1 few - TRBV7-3 CASSLRGAESYYNEQFF TGTGCCAGCAGCTTACGGGGGGCGGAATCTTATTACAATGAGCAGTTCTTC
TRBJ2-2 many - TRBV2 CASIWTPNTGELFF TGTGCCAGCATTTGGACGCCTAACACCGGGGAGCTGTTTTTT
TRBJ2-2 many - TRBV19 CASNYQGTGELFF TGTGCCAGTAATTACCAGGGCACCGGGGAGCTGTTTTTT
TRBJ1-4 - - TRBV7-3 CASSPLGGPSDEKLFF TGTGCCAGCAGCCCCTTAGGTGGACCCTCGGATGAAAAACTGTTTTTT
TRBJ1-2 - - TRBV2 CASSESANYGYTF TGTGCCAGCAGTGAGTCGGCTAACTATGGCTACACCTTC